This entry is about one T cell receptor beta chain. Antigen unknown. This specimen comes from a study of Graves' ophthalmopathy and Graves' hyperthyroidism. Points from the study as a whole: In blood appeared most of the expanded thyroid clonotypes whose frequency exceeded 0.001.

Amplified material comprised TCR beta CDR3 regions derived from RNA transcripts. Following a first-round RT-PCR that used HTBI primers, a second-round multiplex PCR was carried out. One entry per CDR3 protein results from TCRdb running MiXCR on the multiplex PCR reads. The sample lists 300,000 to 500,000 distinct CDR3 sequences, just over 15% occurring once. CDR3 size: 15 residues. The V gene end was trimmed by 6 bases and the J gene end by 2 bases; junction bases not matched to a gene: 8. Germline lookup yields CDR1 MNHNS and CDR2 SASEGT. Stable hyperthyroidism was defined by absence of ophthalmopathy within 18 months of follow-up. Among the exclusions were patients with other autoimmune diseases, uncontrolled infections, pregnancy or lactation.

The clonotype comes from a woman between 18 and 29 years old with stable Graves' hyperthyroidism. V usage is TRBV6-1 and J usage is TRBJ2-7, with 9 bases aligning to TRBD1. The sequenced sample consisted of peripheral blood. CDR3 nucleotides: TGTGCCAGCAGACCACGTGGGACAGGGACCTACGAGCAGTACTTC. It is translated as CASRPRGTGTYEQYF.